This TCR beta chain was captured in a study of T cell responses to AZD1222 COVID-19 vaccine. The assay was immunoSEQ multiplex PCR, and TCRdb's table has in-frame clones only and misses some. The sample yields about 110,000 clones, 70% to 90% seen once. Germline CDR1 reads SGHRS; CDR2 reads YFSETQ. The V end lost 4 bases, the J end lost 4 bases, and 14 bases lay between the germline ends. The CDR3 extends over 14 amino acids. The sequencing used peripheral blood, collected 28 days after the second AZD1222 dose. This receptor was identified in an adult who received the AZD1222 COVID-19 vaccine. The chain recombines TRBV5-1 with TRBJ1-1; no firm D call. The CDR3: CASSRGSPSTEAFF. CDR3 DNA sequence: TGCGCCAGCAGCCGGGGATCTCCGAGCACTGAAGCTTTCTTT. Filled out from reference TRBV5-1 and TRBJ1-1, the complete variable domain reads KAGVTQTPRYLIKTRGQQVTLSCSPISGHRSVSWYQQTPGQGLQFLFEYFSETQRNKGNFPGRFSGRQFSNSRSEMNVSTLELGDSALYLCASSRGSPSTEAFFGQGTRLTVV.